This entry is about one T cell receptor beta chain. The sample is drawn from a study of shared clonotypes between healthy human individuals. The germline V and J ends were trimmed by 6 bases and 10 bases, with 10 bases remaining between them. The CDR3 runs 12 residues. Germline V gene lookup returns CDR1 MGHDK and CDR2 SYGVNS. Sorted-subset replicate PCR reactions were performed with approximately 190 ng DNA, corresponding to roughly 27,000 T cell genomes. Using immunoSEQ multiplex PCR, the repertoire was profiled, and TCRdb retains in-frame clones only, with some absent. Among about 530,000 clones, around 96% were seen once, and the ten largest hold roughly 0.06%.

The rearrangement uses TRBV25-1 and TRBJ1-6, with no clear D. The TCR comes from a woman aged 25 to 39 in good health. The sequencing sample was made of naive CD4+ T cells sorted from blood. The subset: CD45RA+ positively selected. The chain's CDR3 is CASRLTGSPLHF. The CDR3 DNA is TGTGCCAGCAGATTAACGGGCTCACCCCTCCACTTT.